This T cell receptor (beta chain) emerged from a study of blood T cell repertoires in COVID-19. Study details: PBMCs, B-cell-depleted T cells, or T cells provided the cDNA or gDNA that made up the material.

This CDR3 contains 13 residues. Germline CDR1 MGHDK, CDR2 SYGVNS. Trimming took off 3 bases at V and 5 bases at J, with 8 bases between the two ends. Produced via immunoSEQ multiplex PCR; TCRdb's table is partial and in-frame only. The data contain 140,000 to 150,000 clones, 75% to 90% of them singletons. The clonotype originates from a middle-aged man who had recovered from COVID-19. Sequenced sample: PBMCs or T cells enriched from blood (not recorded which). The chain couples TRBV25-1 to TRBJ1-3; unclear D gene. Here the CDR3 reads CASSDAGRNTIYF. The DNA of the CDR3 is TGTGCCAGCAGTGATGCAGGCAGAAACACCATATATTTT.